The 32 T cell receptor beta chains given below trace back to one sample, sequenced in a study of brain T cells in children with intractable seizures. Repertoires were generated with immunoSEQ multiplex PCR, while TCRdb's copy carries only in-frame clones and drops some. The sample yields some 4,000 clones, over 60% seen once. Surgery cases with the highest brain T cell transcript signatures were chosen for sequencing. Sequenced material: resected brain tissue, taken at surgery. The receptor set was obtained from a girl aged 2 to 9 with Rasmussen encephalitis and intractable seizures.

The chain links TRBV27 to TRBJ1-2; 8 nucleotides agree with TRBD1. Germline V lookup: CDR1 MNHEY, CDR2 SMNVEV (reference sequence). The V gene end was trimmed by 4 bases and the J gene end by 13 bases; junction bases not matched to a gene: 5. There are 11 residues in the CDR3. The CDR3 reads CASSSDRASTF. The CDR3 coding sequence is TGTGCCAGCAGTTCGGACAGGGCAAGCACCTTC.

The V gene is TRBV6-6, the J gene TRBJ2-7, with D uncertain. Trimming shortened V by 6 bases and J by 2 bases, and 17 bases separated the two germline ends. The germline V gene encodes CDR1 MNHNY and CDR2 SVGAGI (reference sequence). This CDR3 contains 15 residues. DNA of the CDR3: TGTGCCAGCAGCAACCCGGCCGTGCGACCCTACGAGCAGTACTTC. Protein product: CASSNPAVRPYEQYF.

The chain is built from TRBV27 and TRBJ1-1; no definite D call. CDR3 length equals 16 residues. V lost 3 bases to trimming and J lost 0 bases, with 14 bases between them. Germline CDR1 and CDR2: MNHEY and SMNVEV (reference sequence). CDR3 DNA: TGTGCCAGCAGTTTTACCGACAACCAAATGAACACTGAAGCTTTCTTT. Encoded protein: CASSFTDNQMNTEAFF.

The chain links TRBV6-5 to TRBJ1-3; 7 nucleotides line up with TRBD1. Germline-derived CDR1 and CDR2 are MNHEY and SVGAGI. The CDR3 extends over 15 amino acids. Germline trimming cut 5 bases from V and 4 bases from J; bases unmatched to any gene: 8. The CDR3 loop is CASSTITGEGNTIYF. DNA of the CDR3: TGTGCCAGCAGTACAATCACAGGGGAGGGAAACACCATATATTTT.

This chain uses TRBV9 with TRBJ2-3; 10 positions agree with TRBD2. The CDR3 sequence is 15 residues long. The trim removed 3 bases at V and 6 bases at J, leaving 7 bases unmatched. Per germline, CDR1 SGDLS and CDR2 YYNGEE. Here the CDR3 reads CASSESGGASDTQYF. CDR3 coding DNA: TGTGCCAGCAGCGAGAGCGGGGGGGCGTCCGATACGCAGTATTTT.

The genes are TRBV27 and TRBJ1-2, with 8 bases matching TRBD1. CDR1 and CDR2 (germline): MNHEY, SMNVEV (reference sequence). CDR3 size: 15 residues. Trimming cost V 6 bases and J 2 bases; bases outside gene matches: 8. The CDR3 DNA sequence: TGTGCCAGCAGCCCTTACCGGGACAGGAACTATGGCTACACCTTC. Protein sequence: CASSPYRDRNYGYTF.

This rearrangement joins TRBV19 to TRBJ2-7; D is possibly TRBD1 (6 bases). CDR3 size: 17 residues. The V gene's germline CDR1 is LNHDA and CDR2 SQIVND (reference sequence). The germline V and J ends were trimmed by 5 bases and 2 bases, with 22 bases remaining between them. For the CDR3, the DNA is TGTGCCAGTAGTGGTGATCACAGGGCATGGAAACCCTACGAGCAGTACTTC. This sequence encodes CASSGDHRAWKPYEQYF.

This chain connects TRBV19 to TRBJ2-1, with 10 bases identical to TRBD2. V lost 0 bases to trimming and J lost 0 bases; unmatched junction nucleotides: 5. Germline V gives CDR1 LNHDA, CDR2 SQIVND (reference sequence). This CDR3 region has 18 residues. CDR3 nucleotide sequence: TGTGCCAGTAGTATAGACGATAGCGGGAGGAGCTCCTACAATGAGCAGTTCTTC. Residues: CASSIDDSGRSSYNEQFF.

V usage is TRBV5-1 and J usage is TRBJ1-5, with 8 nucleotides matching TRBD1. V shed 4 bases and J 4 bases; nucleotides not matched to a gene: 7. The CDR3 sequence is 15 residues long. Germline-derived CDR1 and CDR2 are SGHRS and YFSETQ. The CDR3 DNA is TGCGCCAGCAGCGACGGACAGGGCGATAATCAGCCCCAGCATTTT. This gives the protein CASSDGQGDNQPQHF. Filled out from reference TRBV5-1 and TRBJ1-5, the complete variable domain reads KAGVTQTPRYLIKTRGQQVTLSCSPISGHRSVSWYQQTPGQGLQFLFEYFSETQRNKGNFPGRFSGRQFSNSRSEMNVSTLELGDSALYLCASSDGQGDNQPQHFGDGTRLSIL.

The rearrangement joins TRBV29-1 to TRBJ1-4; 8 nucleotides line up with TRBD1. Germline V gene sequence: CDR1 SQVTM, CDR2 ANQGSEA. The V gene end was trimmed by 7 bases and the J gene end by 9 bases; junction bases not matched to a gene: 10. The CDR3 totals 13 residues. The CDR3 region has the DNA TGCAGCGGCTTGGGGGCAGGGGGCAAAAAACTGTTTTTT. Translating gives CSGLGAGGKKLFF.

This chain links TRBV18 with TRBJ1-3; TRBD1 agrees at 8 bases. With V trimmed by 3 bases and J by 3 bases, 4 bases remained unmatched. Germline-derived CDR1 and CDR2 are KGHSH and LQKENI. This CDR3 contains 15 residues. Written as DNA, the CDR3 is TGTGCCAGCTCACCTCCGACAGGGGATGGAAACACCATATATTTT. It yields the protein CASSPPTGDGNTIYF.

This clone was detected only a few times. J is TRBJ1-6 and V is TRBV19; no firm D call. There are 14 residues in the CDR3. Germline CDR1 reads LNHDA; CDR2 reads SQIVND (reference sequence). Trimming cost V 0 bases and J 4 bases, with 4 bases left between them. CDR3 residues: CASSIEGYNSPLHF. CDR3 DNA sequence: TGTGCCAGTAGTATAGAGGGGTATAATTCACCCCTCCACTTT.

The chain uses TRBV7-9 and TRBJ2-7; 8 positions agree with TRBD1. The CDR3 length is 13 residues. The germline gives CDR1 SEHNR, CDR2 FQNEAQ (reference sequence). V shed 5 bases, J shed 6 bases, and the junction held 6 bases outside the gene matches. CDR3 coding DNA: TGTGCCAGCAGCACCCGGACAGGGTTCGAGCAGTACTTC. It translates to CASSTRTGFEQYF.

V usage is TRBV29-1 and J usage is TRBJ1-2, with D uncertain. There are 12 residues in the CDR3. Trimming pared 5 bases from V and 6 bases from J, leaving 13 bases between. CDR1 and CDR2 (germline): SQVTM, ANQGSEA. The CDR3 DNA is TGCAGCGTTTCCCGCACGGGCGATGGCTACACCTTC. Translated: CSVSRTGDGYTF.

This chain connects TRBV6-1 to TRBJ1-6; D uncertain. Germline lookup yields CDR1 MNHNS and CDR2 SASEGT. This CDR3 comprises 18 residues. Trimming took off 1 base at V and 6 bases at J, with 19 bases between the two ends. The CDR3 DNA reads as TGTGCCAGCAGTGAAGGAGAGGACCGTGGGGTGGTTAATTCACCCCTCCACTTT. Protein sequence: CASSEGEDRGVVNSPLHF.

By share of the sample, this clone is hyperexpanded. The CDR3 DNA follows: TGTGCCAGAGAGGGGACAGGGGGCTTATATAATTCACCCCTCCACTTT. It encodes CAREGTGGLYNSPLHF. V gene TRBV21-1 combines with J gene TRBJ1-6; the table assigns TRBD1, which was not confirmed against the DNA. TRBV21-1 is labeled a pseudogene. This CDR3 has 16 residues.

The genes are TRBV3-1 (or the pseudogene TRBV3-2) and TRBJ1-6; D unresolved. The germline V gene encodes CDR1 LGHDT and CDR2 YNNKEL (reference sequence). This CDR3 contains 16 residues. V dropped 4 bases and J dropped 0 bases, with 10 bases sitting between them. Written as DNA, the CDR3 is TGTGCCAGCAGCCGAGGGAGGAGCTCCTATAATTCACCCCTCCACTTT. Translation gives CASSRGRSSYNSPLHF.

This clone was seen more than once but under ten times. J is TRBJ1-1 and V is TRBV28; the D gene is possibly TRBD1 (5 bases). Trimming took off 6 bases at V and 3 bases at J, with 11 bases between the two ends. This CDR3 is 13 amino acids long. CDR1 is MDHEN and CDR2 is SYDVKM in the germline V gene. CDR3 in amino acids: CASRNQGYTEAFF. In nucleotides, the CDR3 is TGTGCCAGCAGAAATCAGGGTTACACTGAAGCTTTCTTT.

The V gene is TRBV6-6, the J gene TRBJ1-2; no clear D gene. Germline CDR1 reads MNHNY; CDR2 reads SVGAGI (reference sequence). V gave up 4 bases and J gave up 5 bases, with 17 bases separating them. This CDR3 region has 15 residues. Here the CDR3 reads CASSFLTRRPYGYTF. In DNA form, the CDR3 reads TGTGCCAGCAGTTTCCTAACCCGCCGGCCATATGGCTACACCTTC.

In its sample, this clone was seen once. The CDR3 coding sequence is TGTGCCAGCAGTTTACGGACAGGGAATACTGAAGCTTTCTTT. It is translated as CASSLRTGNTEAFF. The chain is built from TRBV6-5 and TRBJ1-1; 8 positions match TRBD1. Germline V gene sequence: CDR1 MNHEY, CDR2 SVGAGI. J lost 5 bases, V lost 4 bases, and 6 bases had no gene match. The CDR3 has 14 residues.

This clone is medium-sized within its sample. This sequence joins TRBV19 and TRBJ1-4, with 9 bases aligning to TRBD1. The CDR3 consists of 15 residues. The germline V gene has CDR1 LNHDA and CDR2 SQIVND (reference sequence). The junction had 11 bases not matched to a gene; V was cut back by 11 bases and J by 4 bases. CDR3 coding DNA: TGTGCCTGTACCGGGACAGGGCTCTTTAATGAAAAACTGTTTTTT. It translates to CACTGTGLFNEKLFF.

This clone was observed a handful of times. The genes are TRBV5-1 and TRBJ2-5; D is uncertain. The V end was cut by 0 bases, the J end by 0 bases, with 3 bases between. Germline CDR1 reads SGHRS; CDR2 reads YFSETQ. The CDR3 is made up of 13 amino acids. CDR3: CASSLVYQETQYF. The CDR3 DNA follows: TGCGCCAGCAGCTTGGTATACCAAGAGACCCAGTACTTC.

The V gene is TRBV3-1 (or the pseudogene TRBV3-2), the J gene TRBJ2-3, with D perhaps TRBD2 (5 bases). V lost 1 base, J lost 2 bases, and 16 bases lay in between. CDR3 length equals 17 residues. Germline values: CDR1 LGHDT, CDR2 YNNKEL (reference sequence). CDR3 region: CASSQGRAAATTDTQYF. The CDR3 DNA is TGTGCCAGCAGCCAAGGGCGGGCGGCTGCTACCACAGATACGCAGTATTTT.

The chain is built from TRBV27 and TRBJ2-3; TRBD2 matches 11 bases. CDR3 size: 15 residues. The germline V gene encodes CDR1 MNHEY and CDR2 SMNVEV (reference sequence). V trimming: 6 bases; J trimming: 5 bases; junction bases outside the gene matches: 7. The CDR3 protein is CASSPVAGGGDTQYF. Written as DNA, the CDR3 is TGTGCCAGCAGCCCCGTAGCGGGGGGGGGAGATACGCAGTATTTT.

The gene calls are TRBV19 and TRBJ1-6; D call uncertain. The V end lost 3 bases, the J end lost 8 bases, and 5 bases lay between the germline ends. This CDR3 comprises 12 residues. Germline values: CDR1 LNHDA, CDR2 SQIVND (reference sequence). The DNA for the CDR3 is TGTGCCAGTAGTATCATGGATTCACCCCTCCACTTT. It specifies CASSIMDSPLHF.

The chain couples TRBV10-3 to TRBJ1-2; maybe TRBD1 (5 bases). In germline, CDR1 is ENHRY, CDR2 SYGVKD. V shed 2 bases and J shed 4 bases, with 11 bases lying between them. CDR3 size: 14 residues. CDR3 sequence: CAISESDRTYGYTF. The CDR3 DNA reads as TGTGCCATCAGTGAGAGCGACAGAACCTATGGCTACACCTTC.

This clone was observed a single time. The chain employs TRBV2 and TRBJ1-5; D unresolved. This CDR3 is built from 16 residues. The germline V gene has CDR1 SNHLY and CDR2 FYNNEI. The V and J ends lost 6 bases and 4 bases respectively, with 19 bases between them. CDR3 sequence (DNA): TGTGCCAGCAGGGAGACCGAGTTATTAGGTAATCAGCCCCAGCATTTT. This encodes CASRETELLGNQPQHF.

The rearrangement uses TRBV4-1 and TRBJ2-7; D uncertain. V was cut by 4 bases and J by 3 bases, with 13 bases left in between. The length of the CDR3 is 14 residues. The germline V gene encodes CDR1 MGHRA and CDR2 YSYEKL. Here the CDR3 DNA reads TGCGCCAGCAGCCCGATAGGACCGAGCTACGAGCAGTACTTC. Translation: CASSPIGPSYEQYF.

The gene calls are TRBV11-2 and TRBJ1-2; 7 bases fit TRBD1. J was trimmed by 2 bases and V by 5 bases; bases with no gene match: 8. The CDR3 runs to 15 residues. CDR1 and CDR2 from the germline V gene are SGHAT and FQNNGV. As DNA, the CDR3 is TGTGCCAGCAGCGAACACAGGGGCCGAAACTATGGCTACACCTTC. Translating gives CASSEHRGRNYGYTF. The full variable domain, rest sourced from reference TRBV11-2 and TRBJ1-2, is EAGVAQSPRYKIIEKRQSVAFWCNPISGHATLYWYQQILGQGPKLLIQFQNNGVVDDSQLPKDRFSAERLKGVDSTLKIQPAKLEDSAVYLCASSEHRGRNYGYTFGSGTRLTVV.

There are a few counts of this clone. This chain uses TRBV29-1 with TRBJ2-2; 7 bases are a match to TRBD1. CDR1 and CDR2 from the germline V gene are SQVTM and ANQGSEA. The CDR3 is 15 residues long. Losses at the gene ends were 7 bases for V and 3 bases for J; bases not matched to a gene: 11. The CDR3, as DNA: TGCAGCGCCTACGACAGGGCGCTCGACACCGGGGAGCTGTTTTTT. This translates into CSAYDRALDTGELFF.

The gene calls are TRBV6-2 or TRBV6-3 and TRBJ2-4; TRBD1 agrees at 7 bases. The germline CDR1 and CDR2 sequences are MNHEY and SVGEGT. The CDR3 contains 14 residues. V was clipped by 2 bases and J by 7 bases; unmatched bases: 5. The CDR3 DNA reads TGTGCCAGCAGTTACGAGGGGGCTTGGAACATTCAGTACTTC. This translates into CASSYEGAWNIQYF.

This chain uses TRBV29-1 with TRBJ2-1; possible D gene TRBD2, 5 bases. Trimming stripped 7 bases from V and 4 bases from J, with 17 bases between. The CDR3 consists of 14 residues. Germline CDR1 and CDR2: SQVTM and ANQGSEA. CDR3 DNA: TGCAGCGGGCTGGAGGCGGATTTATACAATGAGCAGTTCTTC. This sequence encodes CSGLEADLYNEQFF.